This TCR beta chain is from a study of graft-versus-host responses after intestinal transplantation. This clone was detected only once. Its antigen remains unidentified. This CDR3 spans 15 amino acids. Per the germline V gene, CDR1 is GTSNPN and CDR2 is SVGIG (reference sequence). The ends were cut back, 0 bases at V and 6 bases at J, with 16 bases in the middle. Profiled with immunoSEQ multiplex PCR; TCRdb holds only in-frame clones, not every one. The sample has nearly 95,000 clones, about 92% seen once. The receptor comes from a human donor who received an intestinal transplant. This specimen was unstimulated CD8+ T cells sorted from spleen or lymph node cells, taken before intestinal transplant. The chain has TRBV30 and TRBJ2-3; D is perhaps TRBD1 (6 bases). The CDR3: CAWSVGQGSSDTQYF. In DNA form, the CDR3 reads TGTGCCTGGAGTGTAGGCCAGGGGAGTTCGGATACGCAGTATTTT. Supplemented by reference TRBV30 and TRBJ2-3, the full variable domain reads SQTIHQWPATLVQPVGSPLSLECTVEGTSNPNLYWYRQAAGRGLQLLFYSVGIGQISSEVPQNLSASRPQDRQFILSSKKLLLSDSGFYLCAWSVGQGSSDTQYFGPGTRLTVL.